These 7 T cell receptor beta chains were all obtained from the same sample, sequenced in a study of cytomegalovirus exposure and HLA in healthy donors. It was with 60 Vbeta and 13 Jbeta primers that the PCR ran. Produced via immunoSEQ multiplex PCR; TCRdb's table is partial and in-frame only. The repertoire holds under 200,000 clones, with roughly 77% as singletons. Sample: PBMCs. These receptors were obtained from a woman younger than 30 in good health and CMV-seronegative.

The V and J genes are TRBV2 and TRBJ1-1; 9 bases match TRBD1. Germline lookup yields CDR1 SNHLY and CDR2 FYNNEI. V shed 2 bases and J 11 bases; nucleotides not matched to a gene: 9. The CDR3 contains 14 residues. The CDR3 bases are TGTGCCAGCAGTGAAAGGACGGGACAGGGCTTCGCTTTCTTT. This gives the protein CASSERTGQGFAFF.

The V gene is TRBV5-1, the J gene TRBJ2-1, with D perhaps TRBD1 (5 bases). CDR1 SGHRS and CDR2 YFSETQ come from the germline V gene. Trimming pared 4 bases from V and 0 bases from J, leaving 11 bases between. The CDR3 length is 15 residues. The CDR3, as DNA: TGCGCCAGCAGCATCACAGGTGCCTCCTACAATGAGCAGTTCTTC. Encoded protein: CASSITGASYNEQFF.

The chain has TRBV10-3 and TRBJ1-4; D not certain. This CDR3 region has 15 residues. V gave up 3 bases and J gave up 6 bases, with 14 bases separating them. Germline CDR1 ENHRY, CDR2 SYGVKD. The CDR3 is CAISDSTVNHEKLFF. In DNA, the CDR3 is TGTGCCATCAGTGATTCTACAGTGAATCATGAAAAACTGTTTTTT.

V gene TRBV11-2 combines with J gene TRBJ2-1, with D perhaps matching TRBD2 (6 bases). CDR1 is SGHAT and CDR2 is FQNNGV in the germline V gene. V was clipped by 3 bases and J by 5 bases, with 17 bases between them. The CDR3 consists of 16 residues. The CDR3 spells CASSFSPSVRNNEQFF. The CDR3 coding sequence is TGTGCCAGCAGCTTTTCCCCTAGCGTAAGGAACAATGAGCAGTTCTTC.

The rearrangement uses TRBV2 and TRBJ1-4; TRBD1 matches at 10 bases. CDR1 is SNHLY, CDR2 FYNNEI, per germline. This CDR3 is built from 14 residues. V dropped 6 bases and J dropped 8; count of bases not matched to a gene: 6. CDR3 sequence reads: CASRGTGVNEKLFF. DNA for the CDR3: TGTGCCAGCAGGGGGACAGGGGTGAACGAAAAACTGTTTTTT.

The rearrangement joins TRBV19 to TRBJ2-7; 9 bases agree with TRBD2. V trimming: 6 bases; J trimming: 4 bases; junction bases outside the gene matches: 10. CDR3 size: 15 residues. Germline lookup yields CDR1 LNHDA and CDR2 SQIVND (reference sequence). CDR3 amino acids: CASSPGAGGEYEQYF. The CDR3 DNA reads TGTGCCAGTAGCCCCGGAGCGGGGGGCGAGTACGAGCAGTACTTC.

The CDR3 DNA reads as TGTGCCAGCAGCCCCCGGGGGACAGGGGCTGGAAACACCATATATTTT. It translates to CASSPRGTGAGNTIYF. This chain connects TRBV7-3 to TRBJ1-3, with 10 bases lining up with TRBD1. Looked up from germline, CDR1 is SGHTA and CDR2 is FQGTGA. The CDR3 loop spans 16 amino acids. V was pared by 5 bases and J by 2 bases, with 6 bases of the junction left unmatched.